This TCR beta chain was found in a study of response to subunit inactivated influenza vaccine. Broader study findings: After each seasonal influenza vaccination, few new T cells are recruited, the authors suggested.

In its sample, this clonotype was seen a few times. Antigen unknown. Each CDR3 protein is one row after TCRdb ran MiXCR on the RT-PCR reads. The table shows about 240,000 distinct CDR3 sequences, with 9% to 15% occurring only once. V shed 4 bases and J 0 bases; nucleotides not matched to a gene: 6. From germline, CDR1 is SGHDT and CDR2 YYEEEE. The CDR3 has 16 amino acids. The chain carries TRBV5-6 and TRBJ2-2; TRBD1 matches at 7 bases. Source: non-naive T cells sorted from PBMCs, taken around two weeks before vaccination. The sequence was collected from a man in his fifties or sixties who received an inactivated influenza vaccine. The CDR3: CASSPTGASNTGELFF. CDR3 DNA sequence: TGTGCCAGCAGCCCAACAGGGGCGTCGAACACCGGGGAGCTGTTTTTT.